The next 4 T cell receptor beta chains were all read from a single sample in a study of T cells in Graves' hyperthyroidism and ophthalmopathy. There were TCR beta CDR3 regions amplified from RNA transcripts. TCR CDR3 regions were first amplified by RT-PCR with HTBI primers. From the multiplex PCR reads, TCRdb called clonotypes with MiXCR, one entry per CDR3 protein. The table records hundreds of thousands of distinct CDR3 sequences, roughly 15% of them present only once. Sample: blood. The receptors stem from a man aged 18 to 29 with Graves' ophthalmopathy.

The DNA for the CDR3 is TGTGCCACCAGTGCTTCAGGGGAGGGCTATGGCTACACCTTC. Encoded protein: CATSASGEGYGYTF. The chain joins TRBV24-1 to TRBJ1-2; possibly TRBD1 for D (6 bases). Per germline, CDR1 KGHDR and CDR2 SFDVKD. Trimming removed 5 bases at V and 4 bases at J, with 13 bases between. This CDR3 has 14 residues.

This clonotype turned up a few times. The J gene is TRBJ2-7, the V gene TRBV19; no firm D call. The CDR3 has 13 residues. The germline CDR1 and CDR2 sequences are LNHDA and SQIVND (reference sequence). V was cut by 5 bases and J by 4 bases, with 12 bases left in between. CDR3 nucleotides: TGTGCCAGTAGTCGGGCCTCCAATTACGAGCAGTACTTC. This codes for CASSRASNYEQYF.

The chain combines TRBV7-9 with TRBJ1-1; 7 bases agree with TRBD1. The CDR3 totals 15 residues. The germline gives CDR1 SEHNR, CDR2 FQNEAQ (reference sequence). V lost 2 bases to trimming and J lost 1 base; unmatched junction nucleotides: 4. This CDR3 is CASSLIGGGNTEAFF. The CDR3 nucleotides read TGTGCCAGCAGCTTAATAGGGGGCGGGAACACTGAAGCTTTCTTT. Full variable domain (remainder filled in from reference TRBV7-9 and TRBJ1-1): DTGVSQNPRHKITKRGQNVTFRCDPISEHNRLYWYRQTLGQGPEFLTYFQNEAQLEKSRLLSDRFSAERPKGSFSTLEIQRTEQGDSAMYLCASSLIGGGNTEAFFGQGTRLTVV.

This clonotype was seen ten or more times. The rearrangement joins TRBV5-1 to TRBJ2-1; 10 positions agree with TRBD1. Per germline, CDR1 SGHRS and CDR2 YFSETQ. The CDR3 loop spans 16 amino acids. The V gene end was trimmed by 1 base and the J gene end by 4 bases; junction bases not matched to a gene: 5. The CDR3 protein is CASSLRWGQGYNEQFF. CDR3 nucleotides: TGCGCCAGCAGCTTGCGCTGGGGACAGGGGTACAATGAGCAGTTCTTC.